Reported below is one T cell receptor (beta chain). Its antigen is undetermined. V was clipped by 5 bases and J by 0 bases, with 7 bases between them. Germline CDR1 is SGHDN and CDR2 is FVKESK. The CDR3 covers 13 residues. Each cDNA molecule in the library carried unique molecular identifiers. TCRdb analysed the RACE reads with MiXCR anew, one entry per CDR3 protein. The sample records under 200,000 distinct CDR3 sequences, 25% to 35% being singletons. This entry is derived from a study of human T cells and chemical hapten exposure. Study-level points and caveats: Following DPC sensitization, TCRs present above 1 in 1000 frequency showed no change.

Time point denoted: patch test 3, about 24 weeks after DPC sensitization. Treatment noted: therapeutic diphenylcyclopropenone sensitization with weekly scalp DPC. Blood was drawn before each patch test was applied. V usage is TRBV14 and J usage is TRBJ1-1; unclear D gene. This TCR was sampled from a woman aged 18-29 years with alopecia areata. Some clones in this sample may be carry-over from other donors' samples. The sequenced sample was whole blood, obtained in connection with sensitization to the hapten diphenylcyclopropenone (DPC). The DNA for the CDR3 is TGTGCCAGCAGCACTCAGTTGAACACTGAAGCTTTCTTT. Residues: CASSTQLNTEAFF.